A selection of T cell receptor beta chains follows, all from one sample in a study of neurological immune-mediated disorders. TCRdb analysed the 5' RACE reads with MiXCR anew, one entry per CDR3 protein. The sample contains 18,000 or so distinct CDR3 sequences, 12% to 15% of which appear only once. Specimen: CD4+ T cells from blood. These receptors were collected from a woman in her sixties with HTLV-1-associated myelopathy (HAM/TSP). The CDR3 runs from the conserved cysteine through the conserved F or W. The D gene is left open where the match is weak. Size tells how often a clone was seen (once, few, many) or the class of an expanded clone, and some rows leave it out.

>NA|TRBV11-3|TRBJ1-1|many
TGTGCCAGCAGTTGGGGGGCAGGGCTGGGGGTTAGCACTGAAGCTTTCTTT
CASSWGAGLGVSTEAFF
>NA|TRBV27|TRBJ1-2|NA
TGTGCCAGCAGTTTATCGGGCCAGAGGTATGGCTACACCTTC
CASSLSGQRYGYTF
>TRBD2|TRBV10-2|TRBJ2-7|many
TGCGCCAGCTCCGGGACTAGCGGCCTTCCCTACGAGCAGTACTTC
CASSGTSGLPYEQYF
>NA|TRBV7-2|TRBJ2-3|NA
TGTGCCACCAGCTTTGGGCTATCAACAGATACGCAGTATTTT
CATSFGLSTDTQYF
>TRBD1|TRBV20-1|TRBJ2-7|many
TGCAGTGCTAGTCTTGACAGGGGGCGATCCTACGAGCAGTACTTC
CSASLDRGRSYEQYF
>NA|TRBV7-2|TRBJ1-2|NA
TGTGCCAGCAGCCTCAGTGTACAGATAAACTATGGCTACACCTTC
CASSLSVQINYGYTF
>NA|TRBV5-1|TRBJ2-6|many
TGCGCCAGCAGCCGGGGGGCCAGGGCGAGCTCTGGGGCCAACGTCCTGACTTTC
CASSRGARASSGANVLTF
>TRBD2|TRBV5-1|TRBJ2-1|many
TGCGCCAGCAGCTTGAACTCTGGGACTAGTTTTTACAATGAGCAGTTCTTC
CASSLNSGTSFYNEQFF
>NA|TRBV10-3|TRBJ1-3|many
TGTGCCATCGGTCCATCTGGAAACACCATATATTTT
CAIGPSGNTIYF
>NA|TRBV5-5|TRBJ1-6|many
TGTGCCAGCAGCTTCCCAGGGAGAGATAATTCACCCCTCCACTTT
CASSFPGRDNSPLHF
>NA|TRBV20-1|TRBJ1-2|many
TGCAGTGCTAGACAAACAGGGTTAGACTATGGCTACACCTTC
CSARQTGLDYGYTF
>NA|TRBV7-8|TRBJ2-6|many
TGTGCCAGCAGCTTCGGGGGGCTAATCGTCTCTGGGGCCAACGTCCTGACTTTC
CASSFGGLIVSGANVLTF
>TRBD2|TRBV6-5|TRBJ2-3|many
TGTGCCAGTAAGCCAGCGGGGGGCTGGACAGATACGCAGTATTTT
CASKPAGGWTDTQYF
>NA|TRBV12-3/TRBV12-4|TRBJ1-2|many
TGTGCCAGCAGGGCTAACTATGGCTACACCTTC
CASRANYGYTF
>TRBD1|TRBV25-1|TRBJ1-1|medium-sized
TGTGCCAGCAGTGCGGACAGGGGGCATACTGAAGCTTTCTTT
CASSADRGHTEAFF
>NA|TRBV7-9|TRBJ2-1|many
TGTGCCAGCAGAAGGGGTTATGAGCAGTTCTTC
CASRRGYEQFF
>NA|TRBV7-2|TRBJ1-3|many
TGTGCCAGCAGCTTAGAAGGCACCGTAGGCACCATATATTTT
CASSLEGTVGTIYF
>NA|TRBV29-1|TRBJ2-7|medium-sized
TGCAGCGTTGCCCCCCGGACCTACGAGCAGTACTTC
CSVAPRTYEQYF
>NA|TRBV5-1|TRBJ2-5|many
TGCGCCAGCAGCTTGTTTCGGGCCCCGGAGACCCAGTACTTC
CASSLFRAPETQYF
>NA|TRBV20-1|TRBJ2-2|many
TGCAGTGCTAGAAGGGTCGGCCCCGGGGAGCTGTTTTTT
CSARRVGPGELFF
>NA|TRBV5-1|TRBJ2-2|NA
TGCGCCAGCAGCTTGAGTCCAAACACCGGGGAGCTGTTTTTT
CASSLSPNTGELFF
>NA|TRBV7-2|TRBJ1-6|many
TGTGCCAGCAGCCCACAGAGTGATTCACCCCTCCACTTT
CASSPQSDSPLHF
>NA|TRBV2|TRBJ2-3|medium-sized
TGTGCCACTTACACAGATACGCAGTATTTT
CATYTDTQYF
>TRBD1|TRBV29-1|TRBJ1-1|many
TGCAGCGTTGAGAGTCGGGACAGCGGGAACACTGAAGCTTTCTTT
CSVESRDSGNTEAFF
>NA|TRBV20-1|TRBJ2-3|large
TGCAGTGCTAGTACTGGCGGAGGGGGATCAGATACGCAGTATTTT
CSASTGGGGSDTQYF
>NA|TRBV6-5|TRBJ2-7|many
TGTGCCAGCAGGGACATCAACTCCTACGAGCAGTACTTC
CASRDINSYEQYF
>NA|TRBV20-1|TRBJ1-1|medium-sized
TGCAGTGCTAGAGATCCCAGGACGGGGAACACTGAAGCTTTCTTT
CSARDPRTGNTEAFF
>NA|TRBV5-1|TRBJ1-1|medium-sized
TGCGCCAGCAGCTTCGGACCGGAGGCTGAAGCTTTCTTT
CASSFGPEAEAFF
>NA|TRBV6-2/TRBV6-3|TRBJ2-7|many
TGTGCCAGCAGCCGGGGGACAGCCGTCTACGAGCAGTACTTC
CASSRGTAVYEQYF
>NA|TRBV20-1|TRBJ1-2|NA
TGCAGTGCTCCCGGGACGGGAGCTAACTATGGCTACACCTTC
CSAPGTGANYGYTF
>NA|TRBV29-1|TRBJ2-7|many
TGCAGCGTTGAAGATCTCGGGGATGAGCAGTACTTC
CSVEDLGDEQYF
>NA|TRBV6-1|TRBJ1-6|many
TGTGCCAGCAGTGAAGAAGCAGGGTACGGCGATTCACCCCTCCACTTT
CASSEEAGYGDSPLHF
>TRBD2|TRBV20-1|TRBJ2-3|many
TGCAGTGCTAGAGGTGGCGGGGGTAGCACAGATACGCAGTATTTT
CSARGGGGSTDTQYF
>NA|TRBV5-1|TRBJ2-3|many
TGCGCCAGCAGCTTGCTCGAGGAGACAGATACGCAGTATTTT
CASSLLEETDTQYF
>TRBD1|TRBV10-3|TRBJ1-3|many
TGTGCCATCAGTGCGTGGCAGGGGGCGGGAGGAAACACCATATATTTT
CAISAWQGAGGNTIYF
>NA|TRBV9|TRBJ1-2|many
TGTGCCAGCAGCGTACGGGGGATGGTAGGTGGCTACACCTTC
CASSVRGMVGGYTF
>NA|TRBV18|TRBJ2-7|NA
TGTGCCAGCTCCACCGGGGGCTACGAGCAGTACTTC
CASSTGGYEQYF
>NA|TRBV7-2|TRBJ2-2|many
TGTGCCAGCAGCACCTCGACCGGGGAGCTGTTTTTT
CASSTSTGELFF
>NA|TRBV7-2|TRBJ2-2|many
TGTGCCAGCAGCCCTCAGAACACCGGGGAGCTGTTTTTT
CASSPQNTGELFF
>TRBD1|TRBV6-4|TRBJ1-2|many
TGTGCCAGCAGACGACAGGGGCGCGGGAATGGCTACACCTTC
CASRRQGRGNGYTF
>NA|TRBV20-1|TRBJ2-3|medium-sized
TGCAGTGCTAGGGAAGGGTTAACAGATACGCAGTATTTT
CSAREGLTDTQYF
>TRBD1|TRBV29-1|TRBJ1-2|many
TGCAGCGTCAGGTCGGGGACAGGGGACTATGGCTACACCTTC
CSVRSGTGDYGYTF
>NA|TRBV7-2|TRBJ1-4|many
TGTGCCAGCAGCATACAGGGTGGAAATGAAAAACTGTTTTTT
CASSIQGGNEKLFF
>NA|TRBV7-2|TRBJ2-7|medium-sized
TGTGCCAGCAGCTCGCTTGGGAGTTCCGGCGAGCAGTACTTC
CASSSLGSSGEQYF